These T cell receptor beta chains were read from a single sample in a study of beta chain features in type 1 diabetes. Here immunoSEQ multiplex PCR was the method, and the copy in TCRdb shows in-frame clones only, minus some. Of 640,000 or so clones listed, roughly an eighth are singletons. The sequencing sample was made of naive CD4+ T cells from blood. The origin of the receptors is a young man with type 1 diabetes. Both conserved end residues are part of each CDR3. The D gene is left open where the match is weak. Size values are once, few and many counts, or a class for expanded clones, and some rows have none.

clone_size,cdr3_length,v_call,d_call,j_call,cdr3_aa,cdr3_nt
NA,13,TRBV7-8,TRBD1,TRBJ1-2,CASSFEGQGSYTF,TGTGCCAGCAGCTTCGAAGGACAGGGGAGCTACACCTTC
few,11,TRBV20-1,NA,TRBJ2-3,CSADSGGTQYF,TGCAGTGCTGACTCCGGGGGTACGCAGTATTTT
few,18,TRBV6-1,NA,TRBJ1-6,CASSAIPRGSSYNSPLHF,TGTGCCAGCAGTGCCATCCCCAGGGGAAGCTCCTATAATTCACCCCTCCACTTT
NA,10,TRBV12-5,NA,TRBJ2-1,CASGHNEQFF,TGTGCTAGTGGTCACAATGAGCAGTTCTTC
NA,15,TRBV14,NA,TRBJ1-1,CASSQDQGQNTEAFF,TGTGCCAGCAGCCAAGATCAGGGACAGAACACTGAAGCTTTCTTT
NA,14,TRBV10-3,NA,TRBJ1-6,CAIGGLTGNSPLHF,TGTGCCATCGGGGGCCTAACAGGGAATTCACCCCTCCACTTT
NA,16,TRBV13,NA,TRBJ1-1,CASSLGPRGRQSEAFF,TGTGCCAGCAGCTTAGGCCCACGGGGGAGGCAATCTGAAGCTTTCTTT
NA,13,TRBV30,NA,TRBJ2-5,CAYSVGHQETQYF,TGTGCCTATTCCGTGGGTCACCAAGAGACCCAGTACTTC
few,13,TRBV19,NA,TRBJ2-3,CASSLPNTDTQYF,TGTGCCAGTAGTTTACCGAACACAGATACGCAGTATTTT
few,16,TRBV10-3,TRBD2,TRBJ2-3,CAISESRTSGTDTQYF,TGTGCCATCAGTGAGTCTCGGACTAGCGGCACAGATACGCAGTATTTT
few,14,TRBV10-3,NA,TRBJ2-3,CATRDTPDTDTQYF,TGTGCCACCCGGGACACCCCCGACACAGATACGCAGTATTTT
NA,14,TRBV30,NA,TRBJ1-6,CAWSAGRSNSPLHF,TGTGCCTGGAGTGCTGGCAGATCAAATTCACCCCTCCACTTT
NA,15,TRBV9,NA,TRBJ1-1,CASSVEGGLNTEAFF,TGTGCCAGCAGCGTAGAGGGAGGGCTTAACACTGAAGCTTTCTTT
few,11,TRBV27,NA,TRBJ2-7,CASSWGYEQYF,TGTGCCAGCAGTTGGGGCTACGAGCAGTACTTC
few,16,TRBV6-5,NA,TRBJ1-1,CASSYSRSTLNTEAFF,TGTGCCAGCAGTTACTCTCGGAGCACCCTGAACACTGAAGCTTTCTTT
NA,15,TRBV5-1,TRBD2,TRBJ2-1,CASSLEAGDYNEQFF,TGCGCCAGCAGCTTGGAAGCGGGGGACTACAATGAGCAGTTCTTC
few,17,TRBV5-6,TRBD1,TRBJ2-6,CASSSPQGAPGANVLTF,TGTGCCAGCAGCAGCCCACAGGGGGCGCCCGGGGCCAACGTCCTGACTTTC
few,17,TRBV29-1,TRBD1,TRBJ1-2,CSVFPVGQGSSNYGYTF,TGCAGCGTTTTTCCGGTGGGACAGGGCTCTTCTAACTATGGCTACACCTTC
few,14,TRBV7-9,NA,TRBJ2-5,CASSYRDSKETQYF,TGTGCCAGCAGCTACCGGGACTCCAAAGAGACCCAGTACTTC
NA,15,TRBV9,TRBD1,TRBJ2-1,CASSWGQGMVDEQFF,TGTGCCAGCAGCTGGGGACAGGGGATGGTCGATGAGCAGTTCTTC
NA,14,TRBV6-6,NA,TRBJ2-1,CASSEVSSYNEQFF,TGTGCCAGCAGTGAGGTCTCCTCCTACAATGAGCAGTTCTTC
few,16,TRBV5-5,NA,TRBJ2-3,CASSRRGAASTDTQYF,TGTGCCAGCAGCCGCCGGGGAGCGGCGAGCACAGATACGCAGTATTTT
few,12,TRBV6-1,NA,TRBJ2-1,CASSLDYNEQFF,TGTGCCAGCAGTCTGGATTACAATGAGCAGTTCTTC
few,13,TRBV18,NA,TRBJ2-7,CASSRGTDYEQYF,TGTGCCAGCTCACGCGGGACGGATTACGAGCAGTACTTC
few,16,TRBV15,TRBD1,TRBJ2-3,CATSRARQGLTDTQYF,TGTGCCACCAGCAGGGCCCGACAGGGCCTCACAGATACGCAGTATTTT
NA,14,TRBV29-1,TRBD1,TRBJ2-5,CSVLQGANQETQYF,TGCAGCGTTCTACAGGGGGCAAACCAAGAGACCCAGTACTTC
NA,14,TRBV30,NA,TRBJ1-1,CAWSVRGTNTEAFF,TGTGCCTGGAGTGTGAGGGGTACGAACACTGAAGCTTTCTTT
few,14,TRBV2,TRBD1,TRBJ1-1,CASSGQGVNTEAFF,TGTGCCAGCAGTGGCCAGGGGGTGAACACTGAAGCTTTCTTT
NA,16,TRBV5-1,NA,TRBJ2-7,CASSLAGGSLGYEQYF,TGCGCCAGCAGCTTGGCTGGGGGTTCCCTTGGTTACGAGCAGTACTTC
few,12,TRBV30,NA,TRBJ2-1,CAWTPTWDEQFF,TGTGCCTGGACCCCGACTTGGGATGAGCAGTTCTTC